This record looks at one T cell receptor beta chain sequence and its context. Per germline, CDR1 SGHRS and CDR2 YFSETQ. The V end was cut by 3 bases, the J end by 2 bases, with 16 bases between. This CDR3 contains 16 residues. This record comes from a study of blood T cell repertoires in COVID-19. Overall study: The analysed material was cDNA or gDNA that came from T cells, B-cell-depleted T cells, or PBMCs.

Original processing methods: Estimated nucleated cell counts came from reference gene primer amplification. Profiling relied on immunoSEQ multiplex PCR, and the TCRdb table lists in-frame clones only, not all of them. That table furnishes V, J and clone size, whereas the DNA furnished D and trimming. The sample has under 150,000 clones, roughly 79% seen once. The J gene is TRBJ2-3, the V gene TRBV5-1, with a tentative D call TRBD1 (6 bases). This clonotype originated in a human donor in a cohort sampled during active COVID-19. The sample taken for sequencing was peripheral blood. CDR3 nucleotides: TGCGCCAGCAGCTCGACCCCCCGGACAGCCACAGATACGCAGTATTTT. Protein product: CASSSTPRTATDTQYF.